The clone carrying this TCR beta chain came up once. This sample stems from a study of blood T cell repertoires in COVID-19. Germline V gene data show CDR1 as MNHEY and CDR2 as SVGAGI. This CDR3 contains 15 residues. V lost 5 bases and J lost 5, with 15 bases in between. Data came from immunoSEQ multiplex PCR; TCRdb stores just in-frame clones and leaves some out. The table lists about 160,000 clones, about 85% of them singletons. A Seattle source enrolled patients during active infection and followed them longitudinally. The source is a woman between 45 and 60 years old with COVID-19, enrolled during active disease. What was sequenced was peripheral blood. The chain uses TRBV6-5 and TRBJ1-4; TRBD1 is a possible D gene (6 bases). The CDR3 nucleotides read TGTGCCAGCAGTCCACGGCAAGGGGGAAATGAAAAACTGTTTTTT. Its protein product is CASSPRQGGNEKLFF.